This TCR beta chain comes out of a study of shared T cell receptors in the human thymus (dated by TCRdb to about 2021). Broadly, across the study: The study examined how the human thymus generates shared, self-reactive T-cell receptor alpha chains.

Library generation was performed with the immunoSEQ multiplex PCR assay. In its TCRdb copy, this immuneACCESS table keeps in-frame sequences only and misses some clones. Where compared with another copy, unresolved V genes explain less than half of these, and the others have no known cause. The sample table shows under 850,000 clones, and approximately 88% are seen once. Jointly, the top ten make up 0.01% of the sample. The CDR3 spans 17 residues, from the cysteine through the phenylalanine. Only the CDR3 DNA stays, 51 bases, in frame from base 1. Via the germline V gene, CDR1 is LGHNA and CDR2 YSLEER. Trimmed from V: 1 base; trimmed from J: 3 bases; junction bases lacking a gene match: 9. To note about this clone: Its recognized antigen is unknown. No base quality values were provided; no much bigger clone lies one nucleotide off.

These same records also appear under a second study, on human thymus T cells. As described in the second report: Donors were immunologically healthy infants undergoing open corrective cardiac surgery for congenital heart defects in Finland. Thymus tissue was obtained as surgical resects removed during corrective cardiac surgery. Usage of V and J gene segments appeared to be biased in both the thymic and the peripheral blood repertoires. According to the related research, thymic TCR repertoires were highly overlapping among unrelated individuals. TCR alpha and beta repertoires from about 8 infant thymus samples and four related peripheral blood samples were characterized in the study. The cohort included more than five male and a couple of female infants, with donor ages spanning 7 to 244 days. After being mechanically released from the tissue, thymocytes were kept at -70 degrees C in pellets of about 8.5-32 million cells. Genomic DNA was extracted from frozen cell pellets with a QIAsymphony instrument. Using the immunoSEQ multiplex PCR assay, the TCRB and TCRAD loci were amplified from a standardized quantity of quality-controlled genomic DNA. The V(D)J region was spanned by amplicons of a length sufficient to cover the CDR3 and to identify V and J genes. The commercial immunoSEQ service was used to sequence amplicons on an Illumina platform. Primer bias and sequencing errors were corrected using previously described methods, and TCRAD and TCRB definitions followed the IMGT database. Analysis of the repertoires was done with immunoSEQ Analyzer 3.0 and VDJTools and included basic statistics, V/J segment usage, diversity estimates, rarefaction and pairwise overlap. Diversity was estimated using the Chao1, ChaoE, Efron-Thisted, Shannon and inverse Simpson indices, and was also estimated on datasets down-sampled to the size of the smallest sample. Repertoire overlap was determined by strict matching of CDR3 nucleotide sequence, V gene and J gene, and Jaccard-based multidimensional scaling clustering was applied. On average, approximately 790,000 unique TCRB clonotypes were obtained from thymus samples, compared with 65,000 to 90,000 from blood samples.

The sequencing sample was made of thymocytes. The sequence links TRBV4-3 to TRBJ1-5, with 7 junctional bases fitting TRBD1. The TCR was taken from a boy less than two years old with a congenital heart defect. Donor details come from another sample of the same person, matched by shared clones. The DNA reads as follows: TGCGCCAGCAGCCAAGGTTTCAGGGGGGCTTACAATCAGCCCCAGCATTTT. Its translation is CASSQGFRGAYNQPQHF.